The 14 T cell receptor beta chains given below trace back to one sample, sequenced in a study of OX40 agonist ivuxolimab in advanced cancers. TCRdb's table, derived via immunoSEQ multiplex PCR, lists solely in-frame clones and lacks some. The sample contains tens of thousands of clones, about four fifths of which appear only once. The sequencing here drew on CD4+ or CD8+ T cells sorted from blood, taken in a trial of the OX40 agonist ivuxolimab. All receptors derive from an adult with an advanced solid tumor such as melanoma, head and neck, liver or kidney cancer.

The CDR3 sequence is CASSESRRGSYEQYF. The CDR3 DNA reads as TGTGCCAGCAGTGAGAGTCGACGGGGTTCCTACGAGCAGTACTTC. This chain connects TRBV25-1 to TRBJ2-7; D perhaps matches TRBD2 (5 bases). The CDR3 contains 15 residues. CDR1 is MGHDK and CDR2 is SYGVNS in the germline V gene. The germline V and J ends were trimmed by 3 bases and 1 base, with 13 bases remaining between them.

The chain links TRBV2 to TRBJ2-3; TRBD2 matches 7 bases. Trimming cost V 3 bases and J 4 bases; bases outside gene matches: 7. Germline CDR1 is SNHLY and CDR2 is FYNNEI. This CDR3 is 15 amino acids long. The CDR3 DNA reads TGTGCCAGCAGTGACGGACTAGTGACGTCAGATACGCAGTATTTT. Translating gives CASSDGLVTSDTQYF.

The V gene is TRBV5-5, the J gene TRBJ1-3; D may be TRBD1 (5 bases). Trimming shortened V by 4 bases and J by 0 bases, and 14 bases separated the two germline ends. Germline V gene sequence: CDR1 SGHKS, CDR2 YYEKEE (reference sequence). CDR3 length equals 16 residues. In DNA, the CDR3 is TGTGCCAGCAGCCAAGGACATCGGAACTCTGGAAACACCATATATTTT. Translating gives CASSQGHRNSGNTIYF.

The V and J genes are TRBV28 and TRBJ2-5; no reliable D call. CDR3 length equals 13 residues. CDR1 is MDHEN, CDR2 SYDVKM, per germline. V was pared by 7 bases and J by 5 bases, with 14 bases between. The CDR3 protein is CASTLIGRETQYF. CDR3 in DNA: TGTGCCAGCACCTTGATAGGGCGCGAGACCCAGTACTTC. The whole variable domain, remainder taken from reference TRBV28 and TRBJ2-5, is DVKVTQSSRYLVKRTGEKVFLECVQDMDHENMFWYRQDPGLGLRLIYFSYDVKMKEKGDIPEGYSVSREKKERFSLILESASTNQTSMYLCASTLIGRETQYFGPGTRLLVL.

J is TRBJ2-2 and V is TRBV7-3; 7 bases agree with TRBD1. The CDR3 covers 14 residues. J was trimmed by 4 bases and V by 5 bases; bases with no gene match: 4. CDR1 and CDR2 (germline): SGHTA, FQGTGA. In DNA, the CDR3 is TGTGCCAGCAGCCTAGACAGGGCCACCGGGGAGCTGTTTTTT. As protein: CASSLDRATGELFF.

V gene TRBV5-4 combines with J gene TRBJ1-2, with TRBD1 matching 9 bases. The CDR3 is made up of 15 amino acids. With V trimmed by 0 bases and J by 8 bases, 8 bases remained unmatched. Germline V lookup: CDR1 SGHNT, CDR2 YYREEE (reference sequence). The DNA of the CDR3 is TGTGCCAGCAGCTTGGGCGTACCCGGACAGGGGGGCTACACCTTC. Its translation is CASSLGVPGQGGYTF.

The chain couples TRBV18 to TRBJ1-1, with TRBD1 matching over 10 bases. The CDR3 contains 15 residues. Germline V gives CDR1 KGHSH, CDR2 LQKENI. Trimming cost V 3 bases and J 1 base; bases outside gene matches: 2. The CDR3 DNA sequence: TGTGCCAGCTCACCGGGACAGGGGACGAACACTGAAGCTTTCTTT. It translates to CASSPGQGTNTEAFF.

A word on this clone: In the same sample, other DNA sequences code for this CDR3. The V gene is TRBV5-1, the J gene TRBJ2-5, with 7 bases aligning to TRBD2. This CDR3 is 18 amino acids long. The germline V gene has CDR1 SGHRS and CDR2 YFSETQ. V lost 0 bases to trimming and J lost 6 bases; unmatched junction nucleotides: 17. The CDR3 DNA is TGCGCCAGCAGCTTGGCCTTGGCCCCGGGGAGGGCACATAAGACCCAGTACTTC. As protein: CASSLALAPGRAHKTQYF.

Concerning this clone itself: The same CDR3 also results from other DNA sequences found in this sample. V usage is TRBV30 and J usage is TRBJ1-3, with D possibly matching TRBD1 (5 bases). Germline-derived CDR1 and CDR2 are GTSNPN and SVGIG (reference sequence). The CDR3 spans 12 residues. V lost 4 bases and J 4 bases, leaving 8 bases between the germline ends. The CDR3 here is CAWKGLGNTIYF. Written as DNA, the CDR3 is TGTGCCTGGAAGGGGCTGGGAAACACCATATATTTT.

The V gene is TRBV15, the J gene TRBJ1-5, with D uncertain. The CDR3 runs 14 residues. The V and J ends lost 3 bases and 0 bases respectively, with 6 bases between them. In germline, CDR1 is LNHNV, CDR2 YYDKDF (reference sequence). The CDR3 coding sequence is TGTGCCACCAGCAGGGGTTATAGCAATCAGCCCCAGCATTTT. Translating gives CATSRGYSNQPQHF.

The rearrangement links TRBV6-1 to TRBJ2-3; D gene uncertain. CDR3 length: 12 residues. In germline, CDR1 is MNHNS, CDR2 SASEGT. V lost 6 bases and J 5 bases, leaving 9 bases between the germline ends. Written as DNA, the CDR3 is TGTGCCAGCAGACCCATCGGAGATACGCAGTATTTT. Translated: CASRPIGDTQYF.

About this clone: The same CDR3 also results from other DNA sequences found in this sample. The chain employs TRBV2 and TRBJ1-6, with D possibly TRBD1 on 5 matching bases. The ends were cut back, 7 bases at V and 6 bases at J, with 10 bases in the middle. CDR3 length: 13 amino acids. Germline V gives CDR1 SNHLY, CDR2 FYNNEI. The CDR3 coding sequence is TGTGCCAGCACCTACAGGAGTAATTCACCCCTCCACTTT. Residues: CASTYRSNSPLHF.

The chain links TRBV9 to TRBJ2-1; D tentatively fits TRBD1 or TRBD2 (5 bases each). The CDR3 is made up of 13 amino acids. The V gene's germline CDR1 is SGDLS and CDR2 YYNGEE. Trimming pared 0 bases from V and 10 bases from J, leaving 11 bases between. The CDR3: CASSVGGPTEQFF. CDR3 DNA: TGTGCCAGCAGCGTAGGGGGACCGACGGAGCAGTTCTTC.

The chain is built from TRBV6-5 and TRBJ2-1, with TRBD2 matching 8 bases. This CDR3 has 16 amino acids. J lost 3 bases, V lost 0 bases, and 4 bases had no gene match. Germline assignment: CDR1 MNHEY and CDR2 SVGAGI. CDR3 sequence: CASSYSTGGDYNEQFF. The CDR3 bases are TGTGCCAGCAGTTACTCGACGGGGGGGGACTACAATGAGCAGTTCTTC.